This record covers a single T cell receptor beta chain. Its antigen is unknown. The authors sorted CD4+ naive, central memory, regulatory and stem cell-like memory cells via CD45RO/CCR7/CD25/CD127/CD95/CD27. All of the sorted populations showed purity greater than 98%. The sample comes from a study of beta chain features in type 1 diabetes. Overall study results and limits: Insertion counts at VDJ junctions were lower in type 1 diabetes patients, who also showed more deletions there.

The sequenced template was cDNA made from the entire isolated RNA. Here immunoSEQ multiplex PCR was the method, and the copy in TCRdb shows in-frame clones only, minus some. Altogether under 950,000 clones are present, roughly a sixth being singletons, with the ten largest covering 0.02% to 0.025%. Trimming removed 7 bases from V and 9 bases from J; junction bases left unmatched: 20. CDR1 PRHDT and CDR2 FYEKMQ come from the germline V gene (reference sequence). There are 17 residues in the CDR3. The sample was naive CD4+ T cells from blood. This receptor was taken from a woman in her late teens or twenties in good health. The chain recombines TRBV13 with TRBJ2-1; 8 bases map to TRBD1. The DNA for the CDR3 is TGTGCCAGCAACATTCTGGGGGCCGGGACAGGTCTTTCTGAGCAGTTCTTC. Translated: CASNILGAGTGLSEQFF.